Below, one TCR beta chain is given with its context. Its antigen is unknown. The data were obtained in a study of brain T cells in children with intractable seizures. Sequencing was limited to surgery cases with top T cell transcript signatures in brain tissue. Libraries were prepared by immunoSEQ multiplex PCR; TCRdb keeps only in-frame clonotypes and omits some of them. The top ten clones hold 1.5% to 1.7% of a sample with roughly 80,000 clones, about 93% of them seen once. This CDR3 is built from 16 residues. Trimming took 4 bases from V and 7 from J; bases not matched to a gene: 12. Looked up from germline, CDR1 is MGHDK and CDR2 is SYGVNS. Study-wide results and limits: Clones missing pre-surgery may reflect undersampling of that blood sample.

This material consisted of peripheral blood, taken at surgery. The sequence derives from a boy younger than two with tuberous sclerosis and intractable seizures. The chain is built from TRBV25-1 and TRBJ2-7, with 11 bases lining up with TRBD2. CDR3 residues: CASSGGGIAGGHEQYF. CDR3 DNA: TGTGCCAGCAGTGGAGGTGGAATAGCGGGAGGGCATGAGCAGTACTTC.